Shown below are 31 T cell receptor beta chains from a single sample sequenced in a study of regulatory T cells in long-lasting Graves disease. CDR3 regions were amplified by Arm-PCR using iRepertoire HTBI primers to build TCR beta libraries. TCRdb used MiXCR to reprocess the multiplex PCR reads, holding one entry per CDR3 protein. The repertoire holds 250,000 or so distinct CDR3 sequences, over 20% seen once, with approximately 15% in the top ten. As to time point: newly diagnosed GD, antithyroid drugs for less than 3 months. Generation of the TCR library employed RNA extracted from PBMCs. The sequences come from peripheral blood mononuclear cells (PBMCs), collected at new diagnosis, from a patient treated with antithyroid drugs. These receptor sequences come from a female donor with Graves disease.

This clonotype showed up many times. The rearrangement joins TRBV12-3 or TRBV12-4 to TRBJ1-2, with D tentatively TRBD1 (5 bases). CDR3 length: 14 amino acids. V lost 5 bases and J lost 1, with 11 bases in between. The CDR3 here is CASSPEQVNYGYTF. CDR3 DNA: TGTGCCAGCAGTCCTGAACAGGTTAACTATGGCTACACCTTC.

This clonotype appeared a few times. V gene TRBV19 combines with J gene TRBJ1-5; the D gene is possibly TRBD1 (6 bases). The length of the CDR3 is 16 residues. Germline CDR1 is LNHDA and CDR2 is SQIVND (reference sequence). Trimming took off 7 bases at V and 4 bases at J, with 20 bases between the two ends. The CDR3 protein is CASNHDRTGINQPQHF. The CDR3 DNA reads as TGTGCCAGTAACCACGACAGGACGGGAATTAATCAGCCCCAGCATTTT.

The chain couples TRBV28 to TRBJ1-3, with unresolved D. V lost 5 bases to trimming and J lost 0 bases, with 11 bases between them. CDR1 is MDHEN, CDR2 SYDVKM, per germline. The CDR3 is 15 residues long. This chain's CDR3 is CASSPGYSSGNTIYF. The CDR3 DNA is TGTGCCAGCAGTCCTGGGTATAGCTCTGGAAACACCATATATTTT.

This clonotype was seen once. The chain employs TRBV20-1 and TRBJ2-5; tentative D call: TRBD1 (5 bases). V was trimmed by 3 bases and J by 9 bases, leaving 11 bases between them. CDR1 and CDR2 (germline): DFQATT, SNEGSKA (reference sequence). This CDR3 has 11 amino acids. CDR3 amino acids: CSARAGSAQYF. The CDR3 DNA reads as TGCAGTGCTAGGGCAGGGTCAGCCCAGTACTTC.

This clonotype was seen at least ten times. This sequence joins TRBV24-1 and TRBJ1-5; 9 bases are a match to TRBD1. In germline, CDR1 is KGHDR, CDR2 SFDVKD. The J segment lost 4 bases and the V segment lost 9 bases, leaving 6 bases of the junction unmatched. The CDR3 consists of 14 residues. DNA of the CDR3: TGTGCCACCTCACCCGGGACAGGGAATCAGCCCCAGCATTTT. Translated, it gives CATSPGTGNQPQHF.

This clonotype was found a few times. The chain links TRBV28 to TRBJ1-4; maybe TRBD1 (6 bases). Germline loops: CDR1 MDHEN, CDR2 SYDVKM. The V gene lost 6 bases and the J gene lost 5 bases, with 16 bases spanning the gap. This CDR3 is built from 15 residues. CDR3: CASSNEQGSNEKLFF. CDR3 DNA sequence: TGTGCCAGCAGCAATGAACAGGGTTCGAATGAAAAACTGTTTTTT.

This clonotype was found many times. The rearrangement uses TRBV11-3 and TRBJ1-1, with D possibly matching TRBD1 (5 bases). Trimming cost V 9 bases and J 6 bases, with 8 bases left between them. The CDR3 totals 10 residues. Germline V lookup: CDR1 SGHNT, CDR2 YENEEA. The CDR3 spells CASGGAEAFF. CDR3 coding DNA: TGTGCCAGTGGGGGTGCTGAAGCTTTCTTT. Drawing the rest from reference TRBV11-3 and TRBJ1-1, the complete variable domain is EAGVVQSPRYKIIEKKQPVAFWCNPISGHNTLYWYLQNLGQGPELLIRYENEEAVDDSQLPKDRFSAERLKGVDSTLKIQPAELGDSAVYLCASGGAEAFFGQGTRLTVV.

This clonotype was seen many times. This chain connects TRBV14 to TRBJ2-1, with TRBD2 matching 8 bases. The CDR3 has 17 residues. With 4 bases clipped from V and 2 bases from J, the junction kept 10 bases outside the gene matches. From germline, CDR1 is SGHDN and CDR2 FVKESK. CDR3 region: CASSREVGSGTYNEQFF. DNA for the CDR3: TGTGCCAGCAGCCGGGAAGTGGGTAGCGGGACCTACAATGAGCAGTTCTTC. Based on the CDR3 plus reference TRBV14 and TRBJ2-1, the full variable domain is EAGVTQFPSHSVIEKGQTVTLRCDPISGHDNLYWYRRVMGKEIKFLLHFVKESKQDESGMPNNRFLAERTGGTYSTLKVQPAELEDSGVYFCASSREVGSGTYNEQFFGPGTRLTVL.

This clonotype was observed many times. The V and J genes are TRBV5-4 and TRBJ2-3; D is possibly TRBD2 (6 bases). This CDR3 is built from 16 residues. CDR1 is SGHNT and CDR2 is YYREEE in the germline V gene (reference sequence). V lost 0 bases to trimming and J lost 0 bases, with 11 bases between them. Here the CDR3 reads CASSLEAGPSTDTQYF. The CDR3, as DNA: TGTGCCAGCAGCTTGGAGGCGGGACCTAGCACAGATACGCAGTATTTT.

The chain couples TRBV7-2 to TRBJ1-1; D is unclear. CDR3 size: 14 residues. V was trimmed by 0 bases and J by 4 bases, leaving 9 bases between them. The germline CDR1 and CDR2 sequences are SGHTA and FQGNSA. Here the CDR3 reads CASSLASFGTEAFF. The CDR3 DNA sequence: TGTGCCAGCAGCTTAGCCTCGTTCGGCACTGAAGCTTTCTTT.

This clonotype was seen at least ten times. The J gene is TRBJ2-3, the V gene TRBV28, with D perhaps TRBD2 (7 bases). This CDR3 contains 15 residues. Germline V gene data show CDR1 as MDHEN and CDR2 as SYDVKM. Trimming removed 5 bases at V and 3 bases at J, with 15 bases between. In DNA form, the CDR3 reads TGTGCCAGCAGTCTACGGGGGGCTGGTACAGATACGCAGTATTTT. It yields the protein CASSLRGAGTDTQYF. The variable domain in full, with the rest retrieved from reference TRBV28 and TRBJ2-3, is DVKVTQSSRYLVKRTGEKVFLECVQDMDHENMFWYRQDPGLGLRLIYFSYDVKMKEKGDIPEGYSVSREKKERFSLILESASTNQTSMYLCASSLRGAGTDTQYFGPGTRLTVL.

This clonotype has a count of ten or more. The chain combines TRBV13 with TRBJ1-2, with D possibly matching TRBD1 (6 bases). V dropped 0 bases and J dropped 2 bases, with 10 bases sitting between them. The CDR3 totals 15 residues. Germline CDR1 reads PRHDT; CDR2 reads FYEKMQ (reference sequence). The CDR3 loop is CASSLGGGPNYGYTF. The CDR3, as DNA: TGTGCCAGCAGCTTAGGCGGGGGCCCCAACTATGGCTACACCTTC. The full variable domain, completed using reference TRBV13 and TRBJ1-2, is AAGVIQSPRHLIKEKRETATLKCYPIPRHDTVYWYQQGPGQDPQFLISFYEKMQSDKGSIPDRFSAQQFSDYHSELNMSSLELGDSALYFCASSLGGGPNYGYTFGSGTRLTVV.

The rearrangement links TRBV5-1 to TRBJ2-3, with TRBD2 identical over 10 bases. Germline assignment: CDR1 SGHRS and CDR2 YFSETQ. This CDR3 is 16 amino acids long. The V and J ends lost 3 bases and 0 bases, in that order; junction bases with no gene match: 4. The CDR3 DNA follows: TGCGCCAGCAGCTATGGACTAGCGGCTAGCACAGATACGCAGTATTTT. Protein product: CASSYGLAASTDTQYF. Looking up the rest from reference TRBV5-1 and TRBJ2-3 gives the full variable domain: KAGVTQTPRYLIKTRGQQVTLSCSPISGHRSVSWYQQTPGQGLQFLFEYFSETQRNKGNFPGRFSGRQFSNSRSEMNVSTLELGDSALYLCASSYGLAASTDTQYFGPGTRLTVL.

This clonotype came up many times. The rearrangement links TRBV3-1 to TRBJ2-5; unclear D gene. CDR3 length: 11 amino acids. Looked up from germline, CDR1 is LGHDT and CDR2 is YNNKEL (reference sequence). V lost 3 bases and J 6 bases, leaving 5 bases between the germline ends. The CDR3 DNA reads TGTGCCAGCAGCCAGTCAAAGACCCAGTACTTC. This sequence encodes CASSQSKTQYF.

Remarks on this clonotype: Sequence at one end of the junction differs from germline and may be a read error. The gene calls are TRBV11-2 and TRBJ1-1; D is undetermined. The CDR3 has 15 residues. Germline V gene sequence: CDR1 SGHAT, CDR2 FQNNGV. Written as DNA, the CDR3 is TGTGCCAGCGGCTTATGGGCAGAGATGAACACTGAAGCTCTCTTT. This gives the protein CASGLWAEMNTEALF.

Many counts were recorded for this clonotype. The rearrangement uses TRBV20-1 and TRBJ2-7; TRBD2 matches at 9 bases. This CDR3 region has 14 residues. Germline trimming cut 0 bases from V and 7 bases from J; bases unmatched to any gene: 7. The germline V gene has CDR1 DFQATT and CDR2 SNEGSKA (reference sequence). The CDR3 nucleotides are TGCAGTGCTAGAGATCGCGGGAGGGCGAGGGAGCAGTACTTC. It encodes CSARDRGRAREQYF.

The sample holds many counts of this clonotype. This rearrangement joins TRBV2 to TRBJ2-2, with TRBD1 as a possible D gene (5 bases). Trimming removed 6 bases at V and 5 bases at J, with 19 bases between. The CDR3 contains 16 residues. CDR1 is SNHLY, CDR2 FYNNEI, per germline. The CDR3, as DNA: TGTGCCAGCAGCGAAAACCAGGGCATGAAGACCGGGGAGCTGTTTTTT. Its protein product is CASSENQGMKTGELFF.

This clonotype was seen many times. CDR3 sequence reads: CSADAQAGGLTDTQYF. CDR3 in DNA: TGCAGTGCTGACGCCCAAGCGGGGGGGCTCACAGATACGCAGTATTTT. The chain links TRBV20-1 to TRBJ2-3, with TRBD2 matching over 10 bases. This CDR3 has 16 amino acids. CDR1 and CDR2 (germline): DFQATT, SNEGSKA (reference sequence). With 5 bases clipped from V and 2 bases from J, the junction kept 10 bases outside the gene matches.

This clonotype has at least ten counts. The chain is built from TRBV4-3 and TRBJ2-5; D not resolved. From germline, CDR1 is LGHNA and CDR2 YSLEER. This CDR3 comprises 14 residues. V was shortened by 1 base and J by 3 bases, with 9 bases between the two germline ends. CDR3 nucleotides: TGCGCCAGCAGCCAAGGGCTAGGGAAAGAGACCCAGTACTTC. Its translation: CASSQGLGKETQYF.

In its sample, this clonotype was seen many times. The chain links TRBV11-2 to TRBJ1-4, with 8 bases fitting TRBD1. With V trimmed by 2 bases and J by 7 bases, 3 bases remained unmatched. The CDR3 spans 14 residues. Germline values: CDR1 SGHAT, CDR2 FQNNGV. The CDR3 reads CASSLSGGSEKLFF. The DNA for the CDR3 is TGTGCCAGCAGCTTATCAGGGGGCTCTGAAAAACTGTTTTTT.

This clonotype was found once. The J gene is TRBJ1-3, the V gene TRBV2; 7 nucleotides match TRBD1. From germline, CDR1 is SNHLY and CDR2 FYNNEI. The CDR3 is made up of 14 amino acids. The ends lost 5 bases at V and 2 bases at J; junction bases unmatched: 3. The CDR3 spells CASSYGTAGNTIYF. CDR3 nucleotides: TGTGCCAGCAGTTACGGGACAGCTGGAAACACCATATATTTT. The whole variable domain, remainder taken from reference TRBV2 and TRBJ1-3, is EPEVTQTPSHQVTQMGQEVILRCVPISNHLYFYWYRQILGQKVEFLVSFYNNEISEKSEIFDDQFSVERPDGSNFTLKIRSTKLEDSAMYFCASSYGTAGNTIYFGEGSWLTVV.

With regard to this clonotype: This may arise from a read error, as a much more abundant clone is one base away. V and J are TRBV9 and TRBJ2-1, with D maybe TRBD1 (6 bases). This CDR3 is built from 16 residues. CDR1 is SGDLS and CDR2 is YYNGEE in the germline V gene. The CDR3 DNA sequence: TGTGCCAGCAGCCTCAGCCATGGGGGACAATACAGTGAGCAGTTCTTC. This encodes CASSLSHGGQYSEQFF.

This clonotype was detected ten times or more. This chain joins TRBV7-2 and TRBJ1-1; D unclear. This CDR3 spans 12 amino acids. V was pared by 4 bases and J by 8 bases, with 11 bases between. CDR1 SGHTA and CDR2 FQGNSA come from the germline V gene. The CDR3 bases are TGTGCCAGCAGCTCGAGTATCGGGGAAGCTTTCTTT. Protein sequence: CASSSSIGEAFF.

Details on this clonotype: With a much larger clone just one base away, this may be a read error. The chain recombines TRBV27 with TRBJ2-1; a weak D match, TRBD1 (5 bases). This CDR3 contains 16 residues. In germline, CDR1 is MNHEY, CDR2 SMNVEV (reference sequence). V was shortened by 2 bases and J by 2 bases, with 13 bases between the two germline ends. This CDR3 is CASSLGAGSTYNEQFF. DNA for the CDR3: TGTGCCAGCAGTTTAGGGGCTGGCAGCACCTACAATGAGCAGTTCTTC.

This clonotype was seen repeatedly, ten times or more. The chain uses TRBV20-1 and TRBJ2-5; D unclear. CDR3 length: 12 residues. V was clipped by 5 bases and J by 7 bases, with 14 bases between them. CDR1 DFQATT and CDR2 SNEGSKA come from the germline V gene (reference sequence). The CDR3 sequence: CSARPGLGTQYF. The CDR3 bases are TGCAGTGCTCGCCCGGGCTTGGGGACCCAGTACTTC.

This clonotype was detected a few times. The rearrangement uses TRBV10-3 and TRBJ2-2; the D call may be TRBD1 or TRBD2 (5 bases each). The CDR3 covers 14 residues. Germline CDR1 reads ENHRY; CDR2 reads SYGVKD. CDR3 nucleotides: TGTGTCGGACGATACCGGGACGCAACCGGGGAGCTGTTTTTT. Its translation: CVGRYRDATGELFF.

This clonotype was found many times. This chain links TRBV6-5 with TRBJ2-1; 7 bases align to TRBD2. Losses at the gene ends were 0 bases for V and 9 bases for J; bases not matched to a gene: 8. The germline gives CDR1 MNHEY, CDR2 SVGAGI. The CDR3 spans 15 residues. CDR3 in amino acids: CASSYSGGRLSEQFF. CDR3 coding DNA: TGTGCCAGCAGTTACTCCGGGGGGAGATTGAGTGAGCAGTTCTTC.

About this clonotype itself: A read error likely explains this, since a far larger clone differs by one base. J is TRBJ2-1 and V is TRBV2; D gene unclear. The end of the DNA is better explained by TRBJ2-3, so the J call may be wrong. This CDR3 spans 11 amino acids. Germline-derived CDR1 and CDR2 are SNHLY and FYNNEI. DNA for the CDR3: TGTACCAGCAGTGACTTGGATACGCAGTATTTT. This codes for CTSSDLDTQYF.

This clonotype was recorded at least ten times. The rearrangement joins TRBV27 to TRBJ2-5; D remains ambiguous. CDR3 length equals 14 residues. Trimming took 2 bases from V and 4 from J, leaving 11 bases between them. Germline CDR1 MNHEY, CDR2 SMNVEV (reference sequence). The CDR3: CASSLVGVGETQYF. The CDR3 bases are TGTGCCAGCAGTTTAGTGGGTGTGGGAGAGACCCAGTACTTC.

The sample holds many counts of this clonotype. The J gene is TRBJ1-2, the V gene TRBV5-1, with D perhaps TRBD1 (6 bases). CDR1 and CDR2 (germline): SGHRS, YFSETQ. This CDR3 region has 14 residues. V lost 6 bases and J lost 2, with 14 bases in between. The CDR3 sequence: CASTIGTGNYGYTF. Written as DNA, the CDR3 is TGCGCCAGCACCATTGGAACAGGGAACTATGGCTACACCTTC.

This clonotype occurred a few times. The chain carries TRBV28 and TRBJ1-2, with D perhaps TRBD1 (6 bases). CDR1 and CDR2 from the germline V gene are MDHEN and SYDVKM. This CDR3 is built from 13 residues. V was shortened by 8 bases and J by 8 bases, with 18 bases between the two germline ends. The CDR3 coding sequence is TGTGCCAGCCGACTACAGGGTGGGAAGGGCTACACCTTC. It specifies CASRLQGGKGYTF.